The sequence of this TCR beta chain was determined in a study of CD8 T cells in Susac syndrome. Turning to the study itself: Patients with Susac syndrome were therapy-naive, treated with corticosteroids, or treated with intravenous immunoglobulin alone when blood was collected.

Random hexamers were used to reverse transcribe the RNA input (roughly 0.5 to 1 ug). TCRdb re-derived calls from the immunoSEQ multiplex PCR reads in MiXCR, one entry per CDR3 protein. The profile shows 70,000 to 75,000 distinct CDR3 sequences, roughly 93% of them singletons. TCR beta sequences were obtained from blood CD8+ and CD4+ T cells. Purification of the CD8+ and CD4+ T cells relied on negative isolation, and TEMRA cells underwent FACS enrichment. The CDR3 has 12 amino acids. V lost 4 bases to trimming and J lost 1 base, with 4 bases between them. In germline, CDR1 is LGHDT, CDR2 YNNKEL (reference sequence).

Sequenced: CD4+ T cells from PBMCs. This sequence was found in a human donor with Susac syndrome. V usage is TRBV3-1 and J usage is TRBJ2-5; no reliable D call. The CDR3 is CASSPSQETQYF. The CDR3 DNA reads TGTGCCAGCAGCCCCTCCCAAGAGACCCAGTACTTC.